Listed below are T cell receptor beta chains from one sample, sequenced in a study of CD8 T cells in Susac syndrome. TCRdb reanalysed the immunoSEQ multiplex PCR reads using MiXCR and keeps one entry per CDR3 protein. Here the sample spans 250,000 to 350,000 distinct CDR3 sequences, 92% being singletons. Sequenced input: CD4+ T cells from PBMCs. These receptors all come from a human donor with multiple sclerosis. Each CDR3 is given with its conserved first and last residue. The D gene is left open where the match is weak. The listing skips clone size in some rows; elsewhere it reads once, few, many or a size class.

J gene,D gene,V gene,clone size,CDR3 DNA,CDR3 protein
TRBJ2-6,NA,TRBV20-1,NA,TGCAGTGCTAGCGGGGGGACAAACTCTGGGGCCAACGTCCTGACTTTC,CSASGGTNSGANVLTF
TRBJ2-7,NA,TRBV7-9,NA,TGTGCCAGCAGCCCTTCAATAGGGAGAGAGCAGTACTTC,CASSPSIGREQYF
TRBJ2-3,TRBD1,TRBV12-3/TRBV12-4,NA,TGTGCCAGCAGTCCCGACAGGGGGACTTTTTTACGAGATACGCAGTATTTT,CASSPDRGTFLRDTQYF
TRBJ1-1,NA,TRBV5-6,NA,TGTGCCAGCAGCTTCTGGGGTGTCTCTGAAGCTTTCTTT,CASSFWGVSEAFF
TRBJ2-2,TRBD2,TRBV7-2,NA,TGTGCCAGCAGCTTAGCGGGGGGGAGAAGCGGGGAGCTGTTTTTT,CASSLAGGRSGELFF
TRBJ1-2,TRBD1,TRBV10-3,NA,TGTGCCATCAGTACGGGACAGGGGAATGGCTACACCTTC,CAISTGQGNGYTF
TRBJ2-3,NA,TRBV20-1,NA,TGCAGTGCTAGAGAGAGGAGATATACTAGCACAGATACGCAGTATTTT,CSARERRYTSTDTQYF
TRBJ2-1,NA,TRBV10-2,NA,TGCGCCAGCAGTGATCAAGCGCCAACCTACAATGAGCAGTTCTTC,CASSDQAPTYNEQFF
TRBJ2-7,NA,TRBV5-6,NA,TGTGCCAGCAGCGTCGGAGGCTTGGGTCTTAGGTACGAGCAGTACTTC,CASSVGGLGLRYEQYF
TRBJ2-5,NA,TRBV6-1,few,TGTGCCAGCAGATCGGAGGGCCGAGAGACCCAGTACTTC,CASRSEGRETQYF
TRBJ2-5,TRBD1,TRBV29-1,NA,TGCAGCGTTCTGAAGGGGGCCGGGGAGACCCAGTACTTC,CSVLKGAGETQYF
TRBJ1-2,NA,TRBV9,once,TGTGCCAGCAGCGGGGTGGGCCTCGTGGACTATGGCTACACCTTC,CASSGVGLVDYGYTF
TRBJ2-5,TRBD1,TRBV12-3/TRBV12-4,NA,TGTGCCAGCAGTGGGACAGGCGTGCCTGGGACCCAGTACTTC,CASSGTGVPGTQYF
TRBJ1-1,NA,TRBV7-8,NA,TGTGCCAGCAGCCCCAGGGGCCCCACGGGCACTGAAGCTTTCTTT,CASSPRGPTGTEAFF